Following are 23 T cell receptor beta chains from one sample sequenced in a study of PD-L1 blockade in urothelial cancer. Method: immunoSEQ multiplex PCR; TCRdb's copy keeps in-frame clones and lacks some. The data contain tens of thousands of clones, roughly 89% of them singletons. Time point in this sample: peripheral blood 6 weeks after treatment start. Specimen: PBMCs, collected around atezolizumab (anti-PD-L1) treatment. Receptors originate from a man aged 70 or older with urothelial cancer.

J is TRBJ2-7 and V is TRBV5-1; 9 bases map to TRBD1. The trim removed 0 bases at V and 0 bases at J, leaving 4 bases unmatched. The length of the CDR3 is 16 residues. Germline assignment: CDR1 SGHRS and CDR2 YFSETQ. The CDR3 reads CASSLATGGNSYEQYF. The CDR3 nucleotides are TGCGCCAGCAGCTTGGCTACAGGGGGCAACTCCTACGAGCAGTACTTC.

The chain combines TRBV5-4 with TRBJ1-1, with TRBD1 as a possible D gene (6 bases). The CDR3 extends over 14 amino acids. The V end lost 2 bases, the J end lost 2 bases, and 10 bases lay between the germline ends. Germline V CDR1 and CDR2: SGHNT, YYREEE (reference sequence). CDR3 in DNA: TGTGCCAGCAGCTTTGGACAGCATAACACTGAAGCTTTCTTT. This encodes CASSFGQHNTEAFF.

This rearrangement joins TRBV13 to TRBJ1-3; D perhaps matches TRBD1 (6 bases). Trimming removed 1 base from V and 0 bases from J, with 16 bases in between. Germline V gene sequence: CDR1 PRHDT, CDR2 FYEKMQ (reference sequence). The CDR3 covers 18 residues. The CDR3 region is CASSLVGRGPLSGNTIYF. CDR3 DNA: TGTGCCAGCAGCTTAGTGGGCAGGGGTCCTCTCTCTGGAAACACCATATATTTT.

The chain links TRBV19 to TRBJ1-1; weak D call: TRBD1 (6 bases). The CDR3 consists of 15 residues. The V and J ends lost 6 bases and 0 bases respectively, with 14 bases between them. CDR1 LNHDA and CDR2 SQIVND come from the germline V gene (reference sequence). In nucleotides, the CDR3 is TGTGCCAGTAGGGCCCCGGCAGGGGTGAACACTGAAGCTTTCTTT. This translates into CASRAPAGVNTEAFF. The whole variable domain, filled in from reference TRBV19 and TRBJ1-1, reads DGGITQSPKYLFRKEGQNVTLSCEQNLNHDAMYWYRQDPGQGLRLIYYSQIVNDFQKGDIAEGYSVSREKKESFPLTVTSAQKNPTAFYLCASRAPAGVNTEAFFGQGTRLTVV.

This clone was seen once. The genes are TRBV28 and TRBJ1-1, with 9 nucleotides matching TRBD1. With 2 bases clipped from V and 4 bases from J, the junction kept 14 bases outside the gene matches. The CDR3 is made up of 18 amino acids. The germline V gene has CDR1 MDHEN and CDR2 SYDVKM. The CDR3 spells CASSLGRPYRGQGTEAFF. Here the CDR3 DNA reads TGTGCCAGCAGTTTAGGGAGGCCCTACAGGGGGCAGGGCACTGAAGCTTTCTTT.

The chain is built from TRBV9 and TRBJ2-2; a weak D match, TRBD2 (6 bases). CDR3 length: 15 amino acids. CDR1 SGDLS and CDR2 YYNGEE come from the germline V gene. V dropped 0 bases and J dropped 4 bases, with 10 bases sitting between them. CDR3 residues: CASSVGGTRTGELFF. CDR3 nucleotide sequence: TGTGCCAGCAGCGTAGGCGGGACCCGCACCGGGGAGCTGTTTTTT.

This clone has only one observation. The CDR3 sequence is CASSPPSVGANVLTF. DNA for the CDR3: TGTGCCAGCTCACCACCCAGCGTTGGGGCCAACGTCCTGACTTTC. The chain links TRBV18 to TRBJ2-6; no definite D call. Germline V gene lookup returns CDR1 KGHSH and CDR2 LQKENI. Trimming took off 0 bases at V and 3 bases at J, with 6 bases between the two ends. This CDR3 has 15 amino acids.

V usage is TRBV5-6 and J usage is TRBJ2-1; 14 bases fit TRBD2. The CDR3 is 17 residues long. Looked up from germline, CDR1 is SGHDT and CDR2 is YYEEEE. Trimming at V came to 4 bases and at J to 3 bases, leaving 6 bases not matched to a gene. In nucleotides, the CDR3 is TGTGCCAGCAGCCGGGGACTAGCGGGAGACTTCTACAATGAGCAGTTCTTC. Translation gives CASSRGLAGDFYNEQFF. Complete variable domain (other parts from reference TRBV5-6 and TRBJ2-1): DAGVTQSPTHLIKTRGQQVTLRCSPKSGHDTVSWYQQALGQGPQFIFQYYEEEERQRGNFPDRFSGHQFPNYSSELNVNALLLGDSALYLCASSRGLAGDFYNEQFFGPGTRLTVL.

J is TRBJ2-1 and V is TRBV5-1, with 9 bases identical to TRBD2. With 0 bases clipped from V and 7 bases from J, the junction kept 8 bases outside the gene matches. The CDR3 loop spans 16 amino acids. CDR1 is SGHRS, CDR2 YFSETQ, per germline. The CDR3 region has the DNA TGCGCCAGCAGCTTGGCTGCCGCGGGAGGGCAAAATGAGCAGTTCTTC. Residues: CASSLAAAGGQNEQFF.

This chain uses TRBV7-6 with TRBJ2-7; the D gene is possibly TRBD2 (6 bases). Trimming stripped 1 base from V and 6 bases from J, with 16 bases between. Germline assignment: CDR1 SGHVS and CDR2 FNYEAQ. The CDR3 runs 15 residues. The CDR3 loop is CASSLGGVMGVEQYF. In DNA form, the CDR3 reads TGTGCCAGCAGCTTAGGCGGGGTAATGGGGGTCGAGCAGTACTTC.

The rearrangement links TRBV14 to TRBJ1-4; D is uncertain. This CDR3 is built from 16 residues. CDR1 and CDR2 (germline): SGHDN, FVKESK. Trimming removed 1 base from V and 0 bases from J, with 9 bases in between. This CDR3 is CASSQGAAATNEKLFF. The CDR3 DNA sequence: TGTGCCAGCAGCCAAGGGGCAGCTGCAACTAATGAAAAACTGTTTTTT.

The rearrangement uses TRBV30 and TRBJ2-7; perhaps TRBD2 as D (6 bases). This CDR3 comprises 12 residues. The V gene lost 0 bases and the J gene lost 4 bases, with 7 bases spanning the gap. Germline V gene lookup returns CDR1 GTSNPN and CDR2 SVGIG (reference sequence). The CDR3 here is CAWSVGGYEQYF. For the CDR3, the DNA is TGTGCCTGGAGTGTGGGAGGTTACGAGCAGTACTTC.

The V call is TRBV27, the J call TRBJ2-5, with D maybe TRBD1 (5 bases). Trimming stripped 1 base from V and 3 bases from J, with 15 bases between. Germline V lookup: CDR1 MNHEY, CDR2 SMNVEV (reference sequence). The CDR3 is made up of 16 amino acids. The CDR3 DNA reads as TGTGCCAGCAGTTTATTGCTCTACCGCAGGGAAGAGACCCAGTACTTC. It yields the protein CASSLLLYRREETQYF.

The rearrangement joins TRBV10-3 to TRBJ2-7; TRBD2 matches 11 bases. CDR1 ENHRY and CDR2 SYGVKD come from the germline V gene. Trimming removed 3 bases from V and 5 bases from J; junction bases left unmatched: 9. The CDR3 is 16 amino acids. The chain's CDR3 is CAISESILAGVHEQYF. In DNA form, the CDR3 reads TGTGCCATCAGTGAATCCATACTAGCGGGAGTTCACGAGCAGTACTTC.

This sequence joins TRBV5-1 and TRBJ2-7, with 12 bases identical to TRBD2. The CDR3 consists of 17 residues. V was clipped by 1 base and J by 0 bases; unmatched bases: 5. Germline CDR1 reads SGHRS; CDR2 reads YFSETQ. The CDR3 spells CASSLLASGGASYEQYF. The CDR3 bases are TGCGCCAGCAGCTTGTTGGCTAGCGGGGGGGCCTCCTACGAGCAGTACTTC.

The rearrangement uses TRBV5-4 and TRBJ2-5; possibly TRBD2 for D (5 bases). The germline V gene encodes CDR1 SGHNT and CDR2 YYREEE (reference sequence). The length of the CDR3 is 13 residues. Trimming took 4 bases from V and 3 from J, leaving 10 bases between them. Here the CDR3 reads CASSNRGEETQYF. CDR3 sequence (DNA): TGTGCCAGCAGCAACCGGGGTGAAGAGACCCAGTACTTC. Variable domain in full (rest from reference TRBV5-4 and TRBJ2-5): ETGVTQSPTHLIKTRGQQVTLRCSSQSGHNTVSWYQQALGQGPQFIFQYYREEENGRGNFPPRFSGLQFPNYSSELNVNALELDDSALYLCASSNRGEETQYFGPGTRLLVL.

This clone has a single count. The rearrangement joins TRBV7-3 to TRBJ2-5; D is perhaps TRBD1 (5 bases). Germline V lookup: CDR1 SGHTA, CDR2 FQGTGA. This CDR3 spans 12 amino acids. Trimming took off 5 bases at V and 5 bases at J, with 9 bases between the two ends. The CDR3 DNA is TGTGCCAGCAGCCCGAACAGGGAGACCCAGTACTTC. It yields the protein CASSPNRETQYF. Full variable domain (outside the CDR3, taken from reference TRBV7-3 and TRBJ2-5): GAGVSQTPSNKVTEKGKYVELRCDPISGHTALYWYRQSLGQGPEFLIYFQGTGAADDSGLPNDRFFAVRPEGSVSTLKIQRTERGDSAVYLCASSPNRETQYFGPGTRLLVL.

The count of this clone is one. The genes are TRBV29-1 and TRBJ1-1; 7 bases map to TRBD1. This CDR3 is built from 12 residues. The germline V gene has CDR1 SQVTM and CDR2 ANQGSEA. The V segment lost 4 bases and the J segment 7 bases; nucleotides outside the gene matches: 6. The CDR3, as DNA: TGCAGCGTTGCCCCCCAGGGGGGTGAAGCTTTCTTT. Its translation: CSVAPQGGEAFF.

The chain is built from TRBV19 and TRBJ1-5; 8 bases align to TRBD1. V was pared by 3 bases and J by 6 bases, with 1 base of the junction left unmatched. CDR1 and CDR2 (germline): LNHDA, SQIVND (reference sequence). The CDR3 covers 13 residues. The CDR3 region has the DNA TGTGCCAGTAGTATGGACAGGGCTCAGCCCCAGCATTTT. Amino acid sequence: CASSMDRAQPQHF.

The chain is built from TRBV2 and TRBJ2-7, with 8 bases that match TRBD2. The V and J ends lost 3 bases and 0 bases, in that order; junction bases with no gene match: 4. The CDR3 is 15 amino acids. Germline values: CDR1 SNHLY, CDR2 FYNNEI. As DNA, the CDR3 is TGTGCCAGCAGTGAGGTAGCGGGGAACTCCTACGAGCAGTACTTC. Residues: CASSEVAGNSYEQYF.

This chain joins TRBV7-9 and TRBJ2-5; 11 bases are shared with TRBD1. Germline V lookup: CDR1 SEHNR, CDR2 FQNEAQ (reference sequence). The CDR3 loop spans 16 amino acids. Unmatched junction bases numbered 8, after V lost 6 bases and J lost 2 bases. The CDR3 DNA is TGTGCCAGCAGTACCCGGGACAGGGGGGCACAAGAGACCCAGTACTTC. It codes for CASSTRDRGAQETQYF. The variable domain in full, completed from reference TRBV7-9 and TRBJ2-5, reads DTGVSQNPRHKITKRGQNVTFRCDPISEHNRLYWYRQTLGQGPEFLTYFQNEAQLEKSRLLSDRFSAERPKGSFSTLEIQRTEQGDSAMYLCASSTRDRGAQETQYFGPGTRLLVL.

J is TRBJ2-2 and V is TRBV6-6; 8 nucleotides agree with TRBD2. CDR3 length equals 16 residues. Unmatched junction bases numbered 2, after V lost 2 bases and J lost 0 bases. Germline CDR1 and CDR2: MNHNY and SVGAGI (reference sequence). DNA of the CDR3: TGTGCCAGCAGTTACAAAGCGGGGGCGAACACCGGGGAGCTGTTTTTT. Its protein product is CASSYKAGANTGELFF.

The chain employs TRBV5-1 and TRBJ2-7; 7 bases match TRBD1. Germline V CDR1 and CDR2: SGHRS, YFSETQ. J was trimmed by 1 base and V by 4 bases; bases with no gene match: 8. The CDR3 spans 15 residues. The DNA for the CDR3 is TGCGCCAGCAGCCGCACCGGGACAGCGTCCTACGAGCAGTACTTC. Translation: CASSRTGTASYEQYF.